The 20 T cell receptor beta chains reported below all come from one sample, sequenced in a study of blood T cell repertoires in COVID-19. Measured with immunoSEQ multiplex PCR; TCRdb has only the in-frame clones, and not every one. Among some 490,000 clones, about nine tenths were seen once, and the ten largest hold just over 8%. The sequencing sample was made of PBMCs or T cells enriched from blood (not recorded which). The receptors were gathered from a woman aged 60 to 75 who had recovered from COVID-19.

This rearrangement joins TRBV7-5 to TRBJ2-5; TRBD1, the table's D call, lacks a check against the DNA. TRBV7-5 constitutes a pseudogene. The CDR3 is made up of 16 amino acids. CDR3 sequence (DNA): TGTGCCAGAAGCTGGCACAGCCAGGGGGATCAAGAGACCCAGTACTTC. Protein product: CARSWHSQGDQETQYF.

J is TRBJ1-2 and V is TRBV5-1; maybe TRBD1 (5 bases). CDR1 is SGHRS, CDR2 YFSETQ, per germline. This CDR3 has 12 residues. V was shortened by 4 bases and J by 6 bases, with 10 bases between the two germline ends. The CDR3 DNA sequence: TGCGCCAGCAGCGGAGGGGAGGATGGCTACACCTTC. This sequence encodes CASSGGEDGYTF.

This clone was detected once. This sequence joins TRBV9 and TRBJ2-5; D is perhaps TRBD2 (5 bases). Trimming left V 3 bases short and J 1 base short, with 7 bases between. The CDR3 is made up of 13 amino acids. Germline CDR1 reads SGDLS; CDR2 reads YYNGEE. In DNA form, the CDR3 reads TGTGCCAGCAGCGGGACTGGCCAAGAGACCCAGTACTTC. This gives the protein CASSGTGQETQYF.

The sample holds a few counts of this clone. The chain is built from TRBV6-1 and TRBJ1-1; no clear D. Trimming shortened V by 1 base and J by 2 bases, and 8 bases separated the two germline ends. This CDR3 has 14 amino acids. The germline gives CDR1 MNHNS, CDR2 SASEGT. CDR3 DNA sequence: TGTGCCAGCAGTGAAGGACGGGGTAACACTGAAGCTTTCTTT. Its translation is CASSEGRGNTEAFF.

The chain recombines TRBV7-9 with TRBJ1-5; tentatively, D is TRBD1 (5 bases). Germline V gene data show CDR1 as SEHNR and CDR2 as FQNEAQ (reference sequence). The CDR3 length is 13 residues. Trimming took 2 bases from V and 4 from J, leaving 6 bases between them. The CDR3, as DNA: TGTGCCAGCAGCTTACCAGGGAATCAGCCCCAGCATTTT. Translated, it gives CASSLPGNQPQHF.

This clone was detected once. This chain joins TRBV3-1 (or the pseudogene TRBV3-2) and TRBJ2-7; D perhaps matches TRBD2 (6 bases). Germline V CDR1 and CDR2: LGHDT, YNNKEL (reference sequence). The CDR3 consists of 14 residues. The ends were cut back, 4 bases at V and 1 base at J, with 11 bases in the middle. The CDR3 DNA sequence: TGTGCCAGCAGCCTCGCAGGAGGGTCCTACGAGCAGTACTTC. Translation: CASSLAGGSYEQYF.

The chain carries TRBV3-1 (or the pseudogene TRBV3-2) and TRBJ2-1; TRBD1 matches at 12 bases. J lost 4 bases, V lost 7 bases, and 5 bases had no gene match. Germline V gene data show CDR1 as LGHDT and CDR2 as YNNKEL (reference sequence). This CDR3 contains 15 residues. CDR3 DNA sequence: TGTGCCAGCACCCTGGGACAGGGGGCTTACAATGAGCAGTTCTTC. It specifies CASTLGQGAYNEQFF.

In its sample, this clone was seen a few times. The chain has TRBV25-1 and TRBJ2-5, with 7 bases identical to TRBD2. The germline V gene encodes CDR1 MGHDK and CDR2 SYGVNS. V gave up 1 base and J gave up 5 bases; unmatched junction bases: 1. There are 13 residues in the CDR3. The CDR3 region is CASSESGGETQYF. The CDR3 bases are TGTGCCAGCAGTGAATCCGGGGGGGAGACCCAGTACTTC. Supplemented by reference TRBV25-1 and TRBJ2-5, the full variable domain reads EADIYQTPRYLVIGTGKKITLECSQTMGHDKMYWYQQDPGMELHLIHYSYGVNSTEKGDLSSESTVSRIRTEHFPLTLESARPSHTSQYLCASSESGGETQYFGPGTRLLVL.

The rearrangement links TRBV5-1 to TRBJ1-1; no clear D. CDR3 length equals 14 residues. Germline V gives CDR1 SGHRS, CDR2 YFSETQ. The V end lost 7 bases, the J end lost 3 bases, and 16 bases lay between the germline ends. CDR3 bases: TGCGCCAGCCGGGAGACGCCCGGAGACACTGAAGCTTTCTTT. Translating gives CASRETPGDTEAFF.

V gene TRBV2 combines with J gene TRBJ2-7; D uncertain. Germline V gene sequence: CDR1 SNHLY, CDR2 FYNNEI. The CDR3 has 17 amino acids. Trimming cost V 1 base and J 2 bases, with 18 bases left between them. The CDR3, as DNA: TGTGCCAGCAGTGAAGTGCCCTTCCCCGACACAACCTACGAGCAGTACGTC. Translating it yields CASSEVPFPDTTYEQYV.

The chain couples TRBV2 to TRBJ2-3; TRBD2 might be the D (7 bases). The CDR3 loop spans 15 amino acids. The germline gives CDR1 SNHLY, CDR2 FYNNEI. V lost 5 bases and J 2 bases, leaving 14 bases between the germline ends. The CDR3 coding sequence is TGTGCCAGCAGTAAGGGCGGGGGCTCCACAGATACGCAGTATTTT. Translating gives CASSKGGGSTDTQYF.

The genes are TRBV18 and TRBJ1-1, with D perhaps TRBD1 (6 bases). This CDR3 comprises 14 residues. V shed 3 bases and J shed 5 bases, with 13 bases lying between them. Germline CDR1 KGHSH, CDR2 LQKENI. CDR3 in DNA: TGTGCCAGCTCACCGGGGGGAGGGGGAACTGAAGCTTTCTTT. Amino acids: CASSPGGGGTEAFF.

This sequence joins TRBV24-1 and TRBJ1-2; 7 nucleotides match TRBD1. Per the germline V gene, CDR1 is KGHDR and CDR2 is SFDVKD. J lost 1 base, V lost 4 bases, and 2 bases had no gene match. The CDR3 length is 14 residues. The CDR3 sequence is CATSDRGVNYGYTF. Here the CDR3 DNA reads TGTGCCACCAGTGACAGGGGGGTTAACTATGGCTACACCTTC.

This clone was recorded only once. V is TRBV5-1 and J is TRBJ2-6; D is undetermined. Germline V CDR1 and CDR2: SGHRS, YFSETQ. V lost 0 bases, J lost 3 bases, and 7 bases lay in between. The CDR3 spans 15 residues. CDR3 nucleotide sequence: TGCGCCAGCAGCTTGGTGTCCCTTGGGGCCAACGTCCTGACTTTC. Its translation is CASSLVSLGANVLTF.

CDR3 DNA sequence: TGCGCCAGCAGCCCCATTGGTGAACTCAGAAGAGGGTATGGCTACACCTTC. Encoded protein: CASSPIGELRRGYGYTF. This chain uses TRBV4-1 with TRBJ1-2; no clear D gene. The CDR3 is 17 residues long. Germline V gene sequence: CDR1 MGHRA, CDR2 YSYEKL. Trimming removed 4 bases at V and 5 bases at J, with 23 bases between.

This clone occurred once. The chain links TRBV7-2 to TRBJ2-2; the D is unclear. The V gene lost 8 bases and the J gene lost 6 bases, with 16 bases spanning the gap. The CDR3 length is 14 residues. Germline V gene lookup returns CDR1 SGHTA and CDR2 FQGNSA. DNA of the CDR3: TGTGCCAGCCGCTCGGCAGGATATTCCGGGGAGCTGTTTTTT. Protein: CASRSAGYSGELFF.

The gene calls are TRBV5-4 and TRBJ2-5, with 8 bases that match TRBD1. In germline, CDR1 is SGHNT, CDR2 YYREEE (reference sequence). The ends lost 0 bases at V and 3 bases at J; junction bases unmatched: 1. CDR3 length equals 14 residues. CDR3 loop: CASSLGGQEETQYF. CDR3 in DNA: TGTGCCAGCAGCTTGGGGGGACAGGAAGAGACCCAGTACTTC.

This clone has just one count. The chain joins TRBV10-2 to TRBJ2-3; D is perhaps TRBD2 (5 bases). CDR3 size: 14 residues. Trimming pared 7 bases from V and 4 bases from J, leaving 15 bases between. Germline V gives CDR1 WSHSY, CDR2 SAAADI. The CDR3 DNA sequence: TGCGCCAGCAATGGAGCGGCCGGGGCAGATACGCAGTATTTT. This translates into CASNGAAGADTQYF.

This chain connects TRBV7-2 to TRBJ2-3; 8 bases are a match to TRBD1. Germline trimming cut 5 bases from V and 1 base from J; bases unmatched to any gene: 2. Looked up from germline, CDR1 is SGHTA and CDR2 is FQGNSA. This CDR3 is 14 amino acids long. This CDR3 is CASSQTGGTDTQYF. CDR3 coding DNA: TGTGCCAGCAGCCAGACAGGGGGCACAGATACGCAGTATTTT.

This clone was seen repeatedly, ten times or more. The V call is TRBV11-2, the J call TRBJ2-1, with no clear D. Germline V CDR1 and CDR2: SGHAT, FQNNGV. The CDR3 consists of 11 residues. Trimming left V 8 bases short and J 10 bases short, with 12 bases between. The CDR3 reads CASRSGWEQFF. The CDR3 DNA reads as TGTGCCAGCCGGAGTGGATGGGAGCAGTTCTTC.